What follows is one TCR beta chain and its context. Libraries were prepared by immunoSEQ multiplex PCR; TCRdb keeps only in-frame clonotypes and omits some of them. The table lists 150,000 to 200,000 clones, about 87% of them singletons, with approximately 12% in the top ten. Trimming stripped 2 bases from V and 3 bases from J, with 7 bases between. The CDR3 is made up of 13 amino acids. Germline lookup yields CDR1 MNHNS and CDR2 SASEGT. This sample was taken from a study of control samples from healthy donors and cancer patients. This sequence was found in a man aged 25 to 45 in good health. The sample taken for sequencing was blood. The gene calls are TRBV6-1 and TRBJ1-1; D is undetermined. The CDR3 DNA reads TGTGCCAGCAGTGAACTGGGAGACACTGAAGCTTTCTTT. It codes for CASSELGDTEAFF.